A single sample gave rise to the 26 T cell receptor beta chains below, sequenced in a study of T-cell memory formation after mild COVID-19. TCRdb re-called the 5' RACE reads with MiXCR, one entry per CDR3 protein. The sample consists of approximately 570,000 distinct CDR3 sequences, about a sixth of them appearing once. Sequenced input: PBMCs or a T cell subset sorted from them (not recorded which). Receptors were obtained from an adult woman who had mild COVID-19 (a few samples of this study predate the infection). Cell type and time point are not known.

V is TRBV18 and J is TRBJ2-3, with 14 bases identical to TRBD2. J was trimmed by 6 bases and V by 6 bases; bases with no gene match: 11. The CDR3 length is 17 residues. Germline CDR1 reads KGHSH; CDR2 reads LQKENI. The CDR3 nucleotides are TGTGCCAGCTCCGTCGGACTAGCGGGAGGCTCCCGCGATACGCAGTATTTT. This encodes CASSVGLAGGSRDTQYF. The variable domain in full, completed from reference TRBV18 and TRBJ2-3, reads NAGVMQNPRHLVRRRGQEARLRCSPMKGHSHVYWYRQLPEEGLKFMVYLQKENIIDESGMPKERFSAEFPKEGPSILRIQQVVRGDSAAYFCASSVGLAGGSRDTQYFGPGTRLTVL.

V usage is TRBV5-5 and J usage is TRBJ1-6; no clear D. Germline V lookup: CDR1 SGHKS, CDR2 YYEKEE (reference sequence). V was pared by 4 bases and J by 7 bases, with 6 bases between. The length of the CDR3 is 12 residues. CDR3 bases: TGTGCCAGCAGCGGGAGGAATTCACCCCTCCACTTT. The encoded protein is CASSGRNSPLHF.

This clonotype was counted between two and nine times. The chain uses TRBV18 and TRBJ1-1; D is undetermined. The germline V and J ends were trimmed by 3 bases and 1 base, with 12 bases remaining between them. Germline CDR1 and CDR2: KGHSH and LQKENI. The CDR3 is 15 amino acids. The CDR3 is CASSPVEASNTEAFF. The CDR3 region has the DNA TGTGCCAGCTCACCCGTAGAAGCCTCGAACACTGAAGCTTTCTTT.

The table lists this clonotype with a few counts. V usage is TRBV18 and J usage is TRBJ2-1; 12 nucleotides line up with TRBD2. V lost 2 bases, J lost 0 bases, and 5 bases stayed unmatched. Germline-derived CDR1 and CDR2 are KGHSH and LQKENI. The length of the CDR3 is 18 residues. CDR3 residues: CASSPSTSGSYSYNEQFF. CDR3 in DNA: TGTGCCAGCTCACCATCGACTAGCGGGAGTTACTCCTACAATGAGCAGTTCTTC.

The chain joins TRBV15 to TRBJ1-4; unclear D gene. V lost 0 bases and J 0 bases, leaving 8 bases between the germline ends. The germline V gene encodes CDR1 LNHNV and CDR2 YYDKDF (reference sequence). The CDR3 has 16 amino acids. Written as DNA, the CDR3 is TGTGCCACCAGCAGAGATCGCAGTGCAACTAATGAAAAACTGTTTTTT. It encodes CATSRDRSATNEKLFF.

This clonotype was seen a handful of times. CDR3 protein: CASSLEETPGHTQYF. The CDR3 coding sequence is TGTGCCAGCAGCTTAGAGGAGACGCCCGGGCATACGCAGTATTTT. The chain is built from TRBV7-3 and TRBJ2-3; D not resolved. Deletions cut 2 bases from V and 7 bases from J, with 16 bases between. The CDR3 is made up of 15 amino acids. Germline CDR1 and CDR2: SGHTA and FQGTGA.

This chain uses TRBV5-1 with TRBJ2-1; 11 nucleotides match TRBD1. This CDR3 has 14 residues. After removal of 4 bases from V and 9 bases from J, the junction contained 6 bases not matched to a gene. Germline V gene data show CDR1 as SGHRS and CDR2 as YFSETQ. CDR3 in amino acids: CASSGRTGGREQFF. The CDR3 DNA reads as TGCGCCAGCAGCGGAAGGACAGGGGGCCGTGAGCAGTTCTTC.

This clonotype has more than one count but fewer than ten. The CDR3 bases are TGTGCCTGGAGTCGGACAGGGGGCATCAACGGCTACACCTTC. Translated: CAWSRTGGINGYTF. The chain employs TRBV30 and TRBJ1-2; 11 bases align to TRBD1. After removal of 2 bases from V and 8 bases from J, the junction contained 7 bases not matched to a gene. Germline CDR1 reads GTSNPN; CDR2 reads SVGIG (reference sequence). This CDR3 has 14 residues.

This clonotype was recorded a few times. The V and J genes are TRBV5-6 and TRBJ1-6; D unclear. The CDR3 sequence is 16 residues long. V lost 3 bases and J lost 7, with 17 bases in between. CDR1 and CDR2 from the germline V gene are SGHDT and YYEEEE. CDR3 coding DNA: TGTGCCAGCAGCTCTGGCGGATTTGTGCCAAATTCACCCCTCCACTTT. Amino acids: CASSSGGFVPNSPLHF. Supplemented by reference TRBV5-6 and TRBJ1-6, the full variable domain reads DAGVTQSPTHLIKTRGQQVTLRCSPKSGHDTVSWYQQALGQGPQFIFQYYEEEERQRGNFPDRFSGHQFPNYSSELNVNALLLGDSALYLCASSSGGFVPNSPLHFGNGTRLTVT.

V gene TRBV5-1 combines with J gene TRBJ2-7; 10 positions match TRBD1. The CDR3 is made up of 15 amino acids. V shed 7 bases, J shed 2 bases, and the junction held 9 bases outside the gene matches. Germline assignment: CDR1 SGHRS and CDR2 YFSETQ. The CDR3 coding sequence is TGCGCCAGCCGGGACAGGGGTGCAGGTCCCTACGAGCAGTACTTC. Residues: CASRDRGAGPYEQYF.

This clonotype was seen more than once but under ten times. The J gene is TRBJ1-1, the V gene TRBV5-1; no firm D call. The CDR3 length is 13 residues. Trimming removed 4 bases from V and 0 bases from J, with 7 bases in between. Germline V gene sequence: CDR1 SGHRS, CDR2 YFSETQ. The CDR3 DNA follows: TGCGCCAGCAGCCAGCTAATGAACACTGAAGCTTTCTTT. Residues: CASSQLMNTEAFF.

V usage is TRBV6-1 and J usage is TRBJ2-7; 9 bases align to TRBD2. Trimming at V came to 6 bases and at J to 7 bases, leaving 7 bases not matched to a gene. The CDR3 length is 13 residues. Germline CDR1 is MNHNS and CDR2 is SASEGT. CDR3 amino acids: CASSSSGAGEQYF. For the CDR3, the DNA is TGTGCCAGCAGCTCTAGCGGGGCGGGGGAGCAGTACTTC.

The chain is built from TRBV12-3 or TRBV12-4 and TRBJ2-5, with 7 bases aligning to TRBD1. Trimming took 6 bases from V and 6 from J; bases not matched to a gene: 13. The CDR3 has 15 residues. The CDR3 is CASSEETGWSKTQYF. The DNA for the CDR3 is TGTGCCAGCAGCGAAGAGACAGGGTGGTCGAAGACCCAGTACTTC.

The CDR3 here is CAWRGQAETQYF. CDR3 coding DNA: TGTGCCTGGAGGGGACAGGCCGAGACCCAGTACTTC. The chain has TRBV30 and TRBJ2-5, with 8 bases matching TRBD1. CDR3 length: 12 residues. V was clipped by 3 bases and J by 5 bases; unmatched bases: 2. Germline V CDR1 and CDR2: GTSNPN, SVGIG (reference sequence).

This clonotype was seen more than once but under ten times. V is TRBV20-1 and J is TRBJ2-3; tentatively, D is TRBD1 (5 bases). CDR1 DFQATT and CDR2 SNEGSKA come from the germline V gene (reference sequence). This CDR3 contains 13 residues. V lost 0 bases to trimming and J lost 6 bases, with 10 bases between them. The CDR3 nucleotides read TGCAGTGCTAGAGAAGGGGTTGGCGATACGCAGTATTTT. Its protein is CSAREGVGDTQYF.

DNA for the CDR3: TGTGCCAGCAGGACCCCCAGCCTACCATGGGTGTTTTTT. It codes for CASRTPSLPWVFF. The chain is built from TRBV2 and TRBJ2-2; D gene unclear. Trimming cost V 6 bases and J 15 bases, with 20 bases left between them. Looked up from germline, CDR1 is SNHLY and CDR2 is FYNNEI. The length of the CDR3 is 13 residues.

This clonotype was counted between two and nine times. The genes are TRBV11-2 and TRBJ2-7; possible D gene TRBD2, 7 bases. From germline, CDR1 is SGHAT and CDR2 FQNNGV. V was pared by 5 bases and J by 2 bases, with 19 bases between. The CDR3 loop spans 16 amino acids. CDR3 sequence reads: CASSPRGTTHPYEQYF. CDR3 sequence (DNA): TGTGCCAGCAGCCCTAGGGGGACTACACATCCCTACGAGCAGTACTTC.

The chain combines TRBV19 with TRBJ1-1; 7 positions match TRBD1. This CDR3 spans 13 amino acids. Germline CDR1 is LNHDA and CDR2 is SQIVND (reference sequence). V gave up 9 bases and J gave up 5 bases; unmatched junction bases: 9. The CDR3 here is CASANRGLTEAFF. The CDR3 bases are TGTGCCAGCGCAAACAGGGGCTTGACTGAAGCTTTCTTT.

This rearrangement joins TRBV4-1 to TRBJ2-7, with TRBD1 identical over 8 bases. The CDR3 extends over 14 amino acids. Unmatched junction bases numbered 7, after V lost 3 bases and J lost 6 bases. The germline CDR1 and CDR2 sequences are MGHRA and YSYEKL. The CDR3 DNA reads as TGCGCCAGCAGCCAGTACGGACAGGGCACCGAGCAGTACTTC. Encoded protein: CASSQYGQGTEQYF.

The rearrangement joins TRBV20-1 to TRBJ1-1; TRBD1 might be the D (6 bases). CDR1 and CDR2 from the germline V gene are DFQATT and SNEGSKA (reference sequence). V was pared by 2 bases and J by 5 bases, with 15 bases between. The CDR3 has 14 amino acids. CDR3: CSARPDSRRTEAFF. As DNA, the CDR3 is TGCAGTGCTAGACCGGACAGTCGGAGGACTGAAGCTTTCTTT.

The chain joins TRBV20-1 to TRBJ2-5, with a possible D match to TRBD2 (7 bases). This CDR3 has 15 residues. Per germline, CDR1 DFQATT and CDR2 SNEGSKA (reference sequence). V gave up 5 bases and J gave up 2 bases, with 18 bases separating them. This CDR3 is CSAPRAGAIQETQYF. DNA for the CDR3: TGCAGTGCTCCTAGGGCGGGGGCTATACAAGAGACCCAGTACTTC.

The chain recombines TRBV6-5 with TRBJ2-3; 8 bases are a match to TRBD1. The CDR3 covers 14 residues. Unmatched junction bases numbered 5, after V lost 6 bases and J lost 3 bases. Germline values: CDR1 MNHEY, CDR2 SVGAGI. The CDR3, as DNA: TGTGCCAGCAGCTCAAACAGGGGGACAGATACGCAGTATTTT. The encoded protein is CASSSNRGTDTQYF.

This clonotype was observed a single time. The chain recombines TRBV20-1 with TRBJ2-5; TRBD1 aligns across 7 bases. The V gene's germline CDR1 is DFQATT and CDR2 SNEGSKA (reference sequence). With 6 bases clipped from V and 5 bases from J, the junction kept 6 bases outside the gene matches. This CDR3 has 12 residues. The CDR3 sequence is CSAWDRRETQYF. The CDR3 DNA reads as TGCAGTGCATGGGACAGACGGGAGACCCAGTACTTC.

In its sample, this clonotype was seen a few times. V is TRBV20-1 and J is TRBJ2-7, with 10 bases matching TRBD1. The CDR3 length is 15 residues. Trimming cost V 5 bases and J 2 bases; bases outside gene matches: 9. Germline CDR1 reads DFQATT; CDR2 reads SNEGSKA (reference sequence). CDR3 protein: CSASSRDRGPYEQYF. The CDR3 nucleotides read TGCAGTGCTTCCTCCCGGGACAGGGGACCCTACGAGCAGTACTTC.

The table lists this clonotype with a count of one. The V and J genes are TRBV14 and TRBJ2-1; no firm D call. The CDR3 covers 13 residues. Germline V lookup: CDR1 SGHDN, CDR2 FVKESK. V dropped 1 base and J dropped 7 bases, with 8 bases sitting between them. The CDR3 sequence is CASSQAVWNEQFF. CDR3 DNA sequence: TGTGCCAGCAGCCAAGCTGTCTGGAATGAGCAGTTCTTC.

This clonotype was detected only a few times. The V and J genes are TRBV30 and TRBJ1-2; TRBD1 matches 10 bases. V shed 5 bases, J shed 8 bases, and the junction held 8 bases outside the gene matches. The CDR3 is 13 amino acids. Looked up from germline, CDR1 is GTSNPN and CDR2 is SVGIG (reference sequence). The CDR3 nucleotides are TGTGCCTGGGCACGACAGGGGGCGCGAGGCTACACCTTC. Translating it yields CAWARQGARGYTF. The variable domain in full, with the rest retrieved from reference TRBV30 and TRBJ1-2, is SQTIHQWPATLVQPVGSPLSLECTVEGTSNPNLYWYRQAAGRGLQLLFYSVGIGQISSEVPQNLSASRPQDRQFILSSKKLLLSDSGFYLCAWARQGARGYTFGSGTRLTVV.